This T cell receptor beta chain was retrieved from a study of read filtering for tumor transcriptome and immune sequencing. This clonotype occurred many times. From germline, CDR1 is SGHVS and CDR2 FNYEAQ. The CDR3 loop spans 15 amino acids. V shed 1 base and J shed 0 bases, with 6 bases lying between them. This library used roughly 400 ng RNA and molecular barcoded adaptors spanning alpha/delta and beta/gamma chains. TCRdb called the reads again in MiXCR, with one record for every CDR3 protein. The sample has roughly 5,800 distinct CDR3 sequences, 20% to 25% seen once. This clonotype was sampled from a donor at least 40 years old with multiple myeloma. Sequencing used a population of CD138-negative cells sorted from bone marrow. The V call is TRBV7-6, the J call TRBJ2-2, with D unclear. The CDR3 DNA follows: TGTGCCAGCAGCTTAGTGGCTACGAACACCGGGGAGCTGTTTTTT. Translating gives CASSLVATNTGELFF.